This entry is about one T cell receptor (beta chain). The data originate from a study of Graves' ophthalmopathy and Graves' hyperthyroidism. Trimming left V 3 bases short and J 6 bases short, with 14 bases between. The CDR3 is made up of 14 amino acids. Amplification of TCR beta CDR3 regions used RNA transcripts. First-round RT-PCR relied on HTBI primers, and a second-round multiplex PCR came next. TCRdb called the multiplex PCR reads again in MiXCR, with one record for every CDR3 protein. The top ten clones hold about 46% of a sample with about 220,000 distinct CDR3 sequences, about 22% of them seen once.

The sequencing sample was made of peripheral blood. This TCR was recovered from a woman aged 45 to 65 with Graves' ophthalmopathy. The chain is built from TRBV12-3 or TRBV12-4 and TRBJ1-2; D not resolved. CDR3 nucleotide sequence: TGTGCCAGCAGTTTTGGTTTGGCAAACCATGGCTACACCTTC. Translated: CASSFGLANHGYTF.